This T cell receptor (gamma chain) comes out of a study of Vδ1+ human thymocytes. The template was reverse-transcribed extracted RNA. Multiplex PCR used pooled V-gene forward primers and a constant-region reverse primer to amplify CDR3s. TCRdb re-called clones from the multiplex PCR reads using CATT. This sample carries around 30,000 gamma-chain clones, around a fifth of them seen once, and the ten largest clones take 1.8%. Regarding the study as a whole: Thymic TRG and TRD repertoires appeared highly polyclonal. The authors advised highly purified populations and single-cell validation. TRD repertoires were essentially private, unlike widely shared TRG clonotypes. Despite high sort purity, roughly 18% of thymic T cell receptor delta sequences were Vdelta2.

CDR3 length: 14 residues. Germline values: CDR1 VTNTFY, CDR2 YDVSTARD (reference sequence). Losses at the gene ends were 0 bases for V and 5 bases for J; bases not matched to a gene: 7. Turning to this clone: Its antigen is undetermined.

Sorted Vdelta1+ thymocytes were roughly 96% to 99.6% pure. This TCR came from a boy younger than two who had congenital heart surgery. Input material: Vdelta1+ gamma-delta thymocytes from the thymus. Subset here: FACS-sorted CD3+ TCRalphabeta- TCRVdelta1+ TCRVdelta2- thymocytes. The chain links TRGV3 to TRGJ1 or TRGJ2. The CDR3 sequence: CATWDRHEHYKKLF. CDR3 nucleotides: TGTGCCACCTGGGACAGGCATGAACATTATAAGAAACTCTTT.